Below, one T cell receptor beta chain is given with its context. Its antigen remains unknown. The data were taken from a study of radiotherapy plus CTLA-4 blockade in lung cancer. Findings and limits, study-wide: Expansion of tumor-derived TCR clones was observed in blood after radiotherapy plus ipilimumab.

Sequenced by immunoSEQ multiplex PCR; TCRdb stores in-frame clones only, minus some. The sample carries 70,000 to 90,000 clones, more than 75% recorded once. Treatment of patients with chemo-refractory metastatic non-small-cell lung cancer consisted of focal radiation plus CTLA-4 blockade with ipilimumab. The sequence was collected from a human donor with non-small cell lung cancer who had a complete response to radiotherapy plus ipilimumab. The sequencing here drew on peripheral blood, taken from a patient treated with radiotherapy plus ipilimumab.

CDR3 region: CASSQPGTATYEQYF. CDR3 DNA: TGCGCCAGCAGCCAGCCCGGGACAGCGACCTACGAGCAGTACTTC. This chain joins TRBV4-1 and TRBJ2-7; the match to TRBD1 covers 7 bases. The CDR3 sequence is 15 residues long. CDR1 and CDR2 from the germline V gene are MGHRA and YSYEKL. V lost 3 bases to trimming and J lost 2 bases; unmatched junction nucleotides: 7.